The 22 T cell receptor beta chains in this list originate from one sample, sequenced in a study of PD-L1 blockade in urothelial cancer (TCRdb year 2017). Library creation used the immunoSEQ multiplex PCR assay. This is the immuneACCESS table as TCRdb keeps it, with only in-frame sequences that have V and J called. A part of the clones is gone; compared with another copy, unresolved V genes explain less than half, and the rest is unexplained. The sample data list roughly 87,000 clones, and about nine tenths of these were observed just once. The top ten clonotypes cover over 5% of the sample. This specimen consisted of PBMCs, obtained around atezolizumab (anti-PD-L1) treatment. All receptors come from a woman in her 70s with urothelial cancer.

The V gene is TRBV18, the J gene TRBJ1-2, with D hard to call. Germline values: CDR1 KGHSH, CDR2 LQKENI. CDR3 size: 17 residues. The V end lost 0 bases, the J end lost 0 bases, and 14 bases lay between the germline ends. In nucleotides, the CDR3 is TGTGCCAGCTCACCACCGGGCAGGAACCTCGCTAACTATGGCTACACCTTC. Its protein product is CASSPPGRNLANYGYTF.

This chain connects TRBV6-5 to TRBJ2-1; 8 bases align to TRBD1. Germline V lookup: CDR1 MNHEY, CDR2 SVGAGI. The CDR3 is made up of 16 amino acids. The junction had 10 bases not matched to a gene; V was cut back by 2 bases and J by 7 bases. In DNA, the CDR3 is TGTGCCAGCAGTTACAGTACAGGGGGTGGAAAAAATGAGCAGTTCTTC. Translated, it gives CASSYSTGGGKNEQFF.

The J gene is TRBJ2-5, the V gene TRBV5-1; 8 nucleotides agree with TRBD1. The CDR3 has 15 residues. V gave up 0 bases and J gave up 5 bases; unmatched junction bases: 6. Germline V CDR1 and CDR2: SGHRS, YFSETQ. The DNA of the CDR3 is TGCGCCAGCAGCTTGGGGATGACAGGGGAGGAGACCCAGTACTTC. Its translation: CASSLGMTGEETQYF. Supplemented by reference TRBV5-1 and TRBJ2-5, the full variable domain reads KAGVTQTPRYLIKTRGQQVTLSCSPISGHRSVSWYQQTPGQGLQFLFEYFSETQRNKGNFPGRFSGRQFSNSRSEMNVSTLELGDSALYLCASSLGMTGEETQYFGPGTRLLVL.

V usage is TRBV27 and J usage is TRBJ2-7; 8 bases are a match to TRBD1. Trimming at V came to 3 bases and at J to 0 bases, leaving 13 bases not matched to a gene. This CDR3 is built from 18 residues. CDR1 and CDR2 (germline): MNHEY, SMNVEV (reference sequence). The CDR3 DNA is TGTGCCAGCAGTTTTTCCCTACCGGACAGGGAACTCTCCTACGAGCAGTACTTC. Its protein product is CASSFSLPDRELSYEQYF.

On this clone itself: One end of the junction is discordant with germline, which a read error may explain. The rearrangement joins TRBV7-2 to TRBJ2-3; 10 bases agree with TRBD2. The CDR3 has 15 amino acids. Germline V lookup: CDR1 SGHTA, CDR2 FQGNSA. CDR3 amino acids: CASSLAGGMADTQYF. CDR3 in DNA: TGTGCCAGCAGTTTAGCGGGGGGAATGGCAGATACGCAGTATTTT.

The chain couples TRBV7-8 to TRBJ1-3, with TRBD1 identical over 8 bases. Germline assignment: CDR1 SGHVS and CDR2 FQNEAQ. Trimming removed 5 bases from V and 0 bases from J; junction bases left unmatched: 3. This CDR3 is built from 15 residues. DNA for the CDR3: TGTGCCAGCAGCCTAGGGACAGGCTCTGGAAACACCATATATTTT. Translation: CASSLGTGSGNTIYF.

The chain couples TRBV6-6 to TRBJ2-7; TRBD1 matches 7 bases. The V segment lost 2 bases and the J segment 0 bases; nucleotides outside the gene matches: 7. In germline, CDR1 is MNHNY, CDR2 SVGAGI (reference sequence). The CDR3 length is 16 residues. This CDR3 is CASSYGPDRVSYEQYF. The CDR3 DNA follows: TGTGCCAGCAGTTACGGCCCCGACAGGGTCTCCTACGAGCAGTACTTC.

The chain has TRBV4-2 and TRBJ2-7; 7 nucleotides line up with TRBD1. V lost 5 bases to trimming and J lost 3 bases; unmatched junction nucleotides: 7. Germline-derived CDR1 and CDR2 are LGHNA and YNFKEQ. The CDR3 contains 14 residues. CDR3 sequence: CASSDWGQSYEQYF. CDR3 in DNA: TGTGCCAGCAGCGACTGGGGACAGAGCTACGAGCAGTACTTC.

The chain joins TRBV7-2 to TRBJ1-3; no firm D call. Trimming stripped 5 bases from V and 9 bases from J, with 14 bases between. Germline CDR1 and CDR2: SGHTA and FQGNSA. The CDR3 consists of 13 residues. The chain's CDR3 is CASSAFGPSTIYF. The CDR3 coding sequence is TGTGCCAGCAGCGCCTTCGGTCCAAGCACCATATATTTT.

The chain combines TRBV6-1 with TRBJ2-5; 10 bases agree with TRBD1. The V gene's germline CDR1 is MNHNS and CDR2 SASEGT. The CDR3 length is 14 residues. The V and J ends lost 4 bases and 5 bases, in that order; junction bases with no gene match: 4. CDR3 in DNA: TGTGCCAGCAGTGGCGGGACAGGGGTTGAGACCCAGTACTTC. The encoded protein is CASSGGTGVETQYF.

This rearrangement joins TRBV5-5 to TRBJ2-7; 9 bases fit TRBD1. Germline V CDR1 and CDR2: SGHKS, YYEKEE (reference sequence). This CDR3 has 14 residues. Trimming cost V 4 bases and J 2 bases; bases outside gene matches: 4. CDR3 loop: CASSIRTGAYEQYF. In DNA, the CDR3 is TGTGCCAGCAGCATCCGGACAGGGGCCTACGAGCAGTACTTC.

The chain carries TRBV5-4 and TRBJ1-1; the match to TRBD1 covers 8 bases. J was trimmed by 0 bases and V by 1 base; bases with no gene match: 2. The germline V gene encodes CDR1 SGHNT and CDR2 YYREEE (reference sequence). This CDR3 contains 15 residues. The CDR3 loop is CASSLSTGVNTEAFF. As DNA, the CDR3 is TGTGCCAGCAGCTTGTCGACAGGGGTGAACACTGAAGCTTTCTTT.

This clone was counted a single time. This rearrangement joins TRBV5-1 to TRBJ2-1, with D possibly matching TRBD2 (6 bases). The CDR3 totals 16 residues. V lost 0 bases and J 0 bases, leaving 10 bases between the germline ends. Germline CDR1 SGHRS, CDR2 YFSETQ. In DNA, the CDR3 is TGCGCCAGCAGCTTGGCCGGGACTTACTCCTACAATGAGCAGTTCTTC. Amino acids: CASSLAGTYSYNEQFF.

This clone was detected only once. CDR3 residues: CASSVTGTDTQYF. The CDR3, as DNA: TGTGCCAGCAGTGTTACGGGCACAGATACGCAGTATTTT. This rearrangement joins TRBV2 to TRBJ2-3, with D unresolved. With 4 bases removed from V and 1 base from J, the gap between germline ends came to 6 bases. From germline, CDR1 is SNHLY and CDR2 FYNNEI. This CDR3 comprises 13 residues.

V usage is TRBV9 and J usage is TRBJ2-7, with no clear D. The germline V and J ends were trimmed by 0 bases and 1 base, with 8 bases remaining between them. The CDR3 contains 14 residues. CDR1 SGDLS and CDR2 YYNGEE come from the germline V gene. This CDR3 reads CASSVAVGSYEQYF. Here the CDR3 DNA reads TGTGCCAGCAGCGTAGCCGTCGGTTCCTACGAGCAGTACTTC. The variable domain in full, completed from reference TRBV9 and TRBJ2-7, reads DSGVTQTPKHLITATGQRVTLRCSPRSGDLSVYWYQQSLDQGLQFLIQYYNGEERAKGNILERFSAQQFPDLHSELNLSSLELGDSALYFCASSVAVGSYEQYFGPGTRLTVT.

This clone was counted a few times. The V gene is TRBV9, the J gene TRBJ1-5, with a possible D match to TRBD1 (5 bases). This CDR3 spans 16 amino acids. Germline CDR1 is SGDLS and CDR2 is YYNGEE. V was clipped by 0 bases and J by 0 bases, with 10 bases between them. Here the CDR3 DNA reads TGTGCCAGCAGCGTAGGAGACAGTCATAGCAATCAGCCCCAGCATTTT. Its protein product is CASSVGDSHSNQPQHF.

The table lists this clone with a count of one. V is TRBV11-2 and J is TRBJ2-7, with 11 positions matching TRBD1. Looked up from germline, CDR1 is SGHAT and CDR2 is FQNNGV. V lost 3 bases, J lost 3 bases, and 4 bases stayed unmatched. The CDR3 consists of 15 residues. CDR3: CASSFPGQGVYEQYF. CDR3 sequence (DNA): TGTGCCAGCAGCTTTCCGGGACAGGGGGTCTACGAGCAGTACTTC. Using reference TRBV11-2 and TRBJ2-7 for the parts outside the CDR3, the full variable domain is EAGVAQSPRYKIIEKRQSVAFWCNPISGHATLYWYQQILGQGPKLLIQFQNNGVVDDSQLPKDRFSAERLKGVDSTLKIQPAKLEDSAVYLCASSFPGQGVYEQYFGPGTRLTVT.

The DNA for the CDR3 is TGTGCCTGGAGTACCGGGAGTCTCAATCAGCCCCAGCATTTT. Translated, it gives CAWSTGSLNQPQHF. The rearrangement links TRBV30 to TRBJ1-5; D ambiguous. CDR1 GTSNPN and CDR2 SVGIG come from the germline V gene (reference sequence). The ends were cut back, 2 bases at V and 3 bases at J, with 11 bases in the middle. CDR3 length: 14 amino acids.

This clone came up once. The chain uses TRBV28 and TRBJ1-4; TRBD1 might be the D (5 bases). Between the trimmed V and J ends, which lost 8 bases and 7 bases, there was a span of 20 bases. CDR1 is MDHEN and CDR2 is SYDVKM in the germline V gene. This CDR3 has 15 amino acids. CDR3 DNA sequence: TGTGCCAGCTCCCTTTTCCAGGGTTCGAGTGAAAAACTGTTTTTT. This encodes CASSLFQGSSEKLFF.

The rearrangement uses TRBV19 and TRBJ2-7; TRBD2 is a possible D gene (5 bases). The CDR3 is 13 residues long. Germline values: CDR1 LNHDA, CDR2 SQIVND (reference sequence). V was cut by 3 bases and J by 5 bases, with 11 bases left in between. CDR3 amino acids: CASSIGGSHEQYF. CDR3 nucleotides: TGTGCCAGTAGTATCGGCGGGTCCCACGAGCAGTACTTC.

The chain carries TRBV5-1 and TRBJ2-2; TRBD1 matches 11 bases. The CDR3 sequence is 16 residues long. V shed 3 bases, J shed 7 bases, and the junction held 8 bases outside the gene matches. Germline values: CDR1 SGHRS, CDR2 YFSETQ. The CDR3, as DNA: TGCGCCAGCAGCTGGACAGGGGGCGCGACAGGCGGGGAGCTGTTTTTT. It codes for CASSWTGGATGGELFF.

The rearrangement uses TRBV28 and TRBJ2-1, with TRBD2 identical over 7 bases. Germline trimming cut 6 bases from V and 1 base from J; bases unmatched to any gene: 0. The CDR3 is 13 amino acids. CDR1 is MDHEN, CDR2 SYDVKM, per germline. The CDR3 DNA is TGTGCCAGCAGAGCGGGATCCTACAATGAGCAGTTCTTC. Amino acid sequence: CASRAGSYNEQFF.